This T cell receptor beta chain was identified during a study of OX40 agonist ivuxolimab in advanced cancers. The CDR3 spans 14 residues. V lost 8 bases and J lost 6; bases outside the gene matches: 10. Germline V CDR1 and CDR2: SEHNR, FQNEAQ (reference sequence). Any history of autoimmune disease or systemic immunosuppression disqualified patients. Method: immunoSEQ multiplex PCR; TCRdb's copy keeps in-frame clones and lacks some. The profile shows 50,000 or so clones, approximately 80% of them singletons. The chain is built from TRBV7-9 and TRBJ1-2; TRBD1 matches 9 bases. The sample was CD4+ or CD8+ T cells sorted from blood, taken in a trial of the OX40 agonist ivuxolimab. This sequence was found in an adult with an advanced solid tumor such as melanoma, head and neck, liver or kidney cancer. This CDR3 reads CASHLAGQGHGYTF. The CDR3 bases are TGTGCCAGCCACCTGGCGGGACAGGGACATGGCTACACCTTC. Together with reference TRBV7-9 and TRBJ1-2, the CDR3 gives the full variable domain: DTGVSQNPRHKITKRGQNVTFRCDPISEHNRLYWYRQTLGQGPEFLTYFQNEAQLEKSRLLSDRFSAERPKGSFSTLEIQRTEQGDSAMYLCASHLAGQGHGYTFGSGTRLTVV.